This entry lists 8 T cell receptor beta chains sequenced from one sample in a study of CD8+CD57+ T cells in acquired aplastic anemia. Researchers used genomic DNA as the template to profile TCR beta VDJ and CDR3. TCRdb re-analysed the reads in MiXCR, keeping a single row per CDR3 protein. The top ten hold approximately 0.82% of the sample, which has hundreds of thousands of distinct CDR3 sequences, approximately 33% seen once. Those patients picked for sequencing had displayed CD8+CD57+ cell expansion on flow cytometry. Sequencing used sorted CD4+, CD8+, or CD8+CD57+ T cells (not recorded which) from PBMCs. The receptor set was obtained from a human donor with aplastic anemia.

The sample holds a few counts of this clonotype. CDR3: CASNPRGVADTQYF. The CDR3 DNA reads TGTGCCAGCAACCCACGAGGGGTGGCAGATACGCAGTATTTT. This chain joins TRBV13 and TRBJ2-3; possibly TRBD1 or TRBD2 for D (5 bases each). The CDR3 consists of 14 residues. Looked up from germline, CDR1 is PRHDT and CDR2 is FYEKMQ (reference sequence). V lost 7 bases, J lost 4 bases, and 15 bases lay in between.

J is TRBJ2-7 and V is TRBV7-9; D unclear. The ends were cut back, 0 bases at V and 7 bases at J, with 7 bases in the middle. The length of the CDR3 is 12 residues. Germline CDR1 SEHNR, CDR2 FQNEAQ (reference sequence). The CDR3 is CASSLAPREQYF. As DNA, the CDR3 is TGTGCCAGCAGCTTAGCGCCCAGGGAGCAGTACTTC.

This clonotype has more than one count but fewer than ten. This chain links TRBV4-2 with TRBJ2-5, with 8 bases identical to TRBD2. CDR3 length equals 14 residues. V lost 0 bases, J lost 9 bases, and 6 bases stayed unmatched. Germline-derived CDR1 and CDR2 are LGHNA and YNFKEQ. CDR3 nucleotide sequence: TGTGCCAGCAGCCAAGAAAGTAAGCGGGGGTCCCAGTACTTC. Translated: CASSQESKRGSQYF.

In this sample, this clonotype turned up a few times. DNA for the CDR3: TGTGCCAGCAGTTACTCGAGAGCCACAACCTACGAGCAGTACTTC. Amino acid sequence: CASSYSRATTYEQYF. The chain employs TRBV6-7 and TRBJ2-7; D is uncertain. TRBV6-7 belongs to the ORF category, with a function that is uncertain. The CDR3 runs to 15 residues. Trimming took 0 bases from V and 2 from J, leaving 11 bases between them.

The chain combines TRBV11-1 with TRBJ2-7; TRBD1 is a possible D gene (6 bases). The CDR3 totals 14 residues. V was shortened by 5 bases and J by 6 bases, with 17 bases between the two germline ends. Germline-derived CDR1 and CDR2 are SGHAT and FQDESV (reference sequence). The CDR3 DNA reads TGTGCCAGCAGCGCCACAGGGCATCGCGGCGAGCAGTACTTC. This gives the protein CASSATGHRGEQYF.

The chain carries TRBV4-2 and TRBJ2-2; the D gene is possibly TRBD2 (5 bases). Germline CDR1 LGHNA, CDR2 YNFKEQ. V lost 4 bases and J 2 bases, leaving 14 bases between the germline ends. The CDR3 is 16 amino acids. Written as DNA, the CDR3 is TGTGCCAGCAGCCGAGGGATGACGGTCAACACCGGGGAGCTGTTTTTT. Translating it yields CASSRGMTVNTGELFF.

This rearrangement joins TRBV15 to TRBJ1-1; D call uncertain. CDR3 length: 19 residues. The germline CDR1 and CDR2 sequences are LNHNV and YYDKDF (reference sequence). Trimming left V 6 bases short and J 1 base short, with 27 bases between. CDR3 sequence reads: CATRKETVSEVRTNTEAFF. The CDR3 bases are TGTGCCACCAGAAAAGAGACGGTTTCGGAGGTTCGGACGAACACTGAAGCTTTCTTT.

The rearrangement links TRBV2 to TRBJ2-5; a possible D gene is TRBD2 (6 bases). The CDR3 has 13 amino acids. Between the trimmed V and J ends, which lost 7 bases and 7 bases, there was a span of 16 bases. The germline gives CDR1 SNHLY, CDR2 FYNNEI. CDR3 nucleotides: TGTGCCAGCACTAACGGGGCAGCGGGGACCCAGTACTTC. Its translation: CASTNGAAGTQYF.